Listed below are T cell receptor beta chains from one sample, sequenced in a study of CD8+CD57+ T cells in acquired aplastic anemia. TCRdb re-derived calls from the reads in MiXCR, one entry per CDR3 protein. The sample has roughly 81,000 distinct CDR3 sequences, approximately 46% seen once. The sample consisted of sorted CD4+, CD8+, or CD8+CD57+ T cells (not recorded which) from PBMCs. The receptors shown here come from a human donor in good health, serving as a control. The CDR3 runs from the conserved cysteine through the conserved F or W. D genes are given only for firm matches. The listing skips clone size in some rows; elsewhere it reads once, few, many or a size class.

>.|12|.|TRBJ1-1|TRBV4-2
TGTGCCAGCAGCCAAGATGGGAGGTCGGCTTTCTTT
CASSQDGRSAFF
>.|15|.|TRBJ2-7|TRBV19
TGTGCCAGTAGTATGTACGTGGGGAGCTCCTACGAGCAGTACTTC
CASSMYVGSSYEQYF
>.|13|many|TRBJ2-1|TRBV24-1
TGTGCCACCAGTGATTCAGGTTACAATGAGCAGTTCTTC
CATSDSGYNEQFF
>.|14|few|TRBJ2-7|TRBV9
TGTGCCAGCAGCGTAGGAGACAGGCCCTACGAGCAGTACTTC
CASSVGDRPYEQYF
>TRBD1|14|.|TRBJ1-2|TRBV2
TGTGCCAGCAGCACCGACAGGGCGAACTATGGCTACACCTTC
CASSTDRANYGYTF
>.|14|many|TRBJ2-1|TRBV24-1
TGTGCCACCAGTGATCCCCGAACGGACAATGAGCAGTTCTTC
CATSDPRTDNEQFF
>.|17|few|TRBJ2-3|TRBV25-1
TGTGCCAGCAGCCAAGTGGCTAGTCTCGCTAGCACAGATACGCAGTATTTT
CASSQVASLASTDTQYF
>TRBD1|15|many|TRBJ1-2|TRBV5-1
TGCGCCAGCAGCTTGTCCGTGACAGGGGCCTATGGCTACACCTTC
CASSLSVTGAYGYTF
>.|14|.|TRBJ1-2|TRBV27
TGTGCCAGCAGGTCGACTGGAGGGGCAAATGGCTACACCTTC
CASRSTGGANGYTF
>TRBD1|11|.|TRBJ1-1|TRBV7-2
TGTGCCAGCAGCTCCACAGGGGGAGCTTTCTTT
CASSSTGGAFF
>.|15|few|TRBJ1-1|TRBV4-2
TGTGCCAGCAGCCAAGGGGGGGGGGGTTGGACTGAAGCTTTCTTT
CASSQGGGGWTEAFF
>.|11|.|TRBJ1-6|TRBV7-9
TGTGCCAGCAGCCAAGATGGGCCCCTCCACTTT
CASSQDGPLHF
>.|15|.|TRBJ2-3|TRBV9
TGTGCCAGCAGCGTAGGGGGCGGGTTAGAAGATACGCAGTATTTT
CASSVGGGLEDTQYF
>.|12|many|TRBJ1-3|TRBV11-3
TGTGCCAGCAGCTCCCGTGGAAACACCATATATTTT
CASSSRGNTIYF
>.|13|.|TRBJ2-3|TRBV19
TGTGCCAGTAGGTCTAGCGGCACAGATACGCAGTATTTT
CASRSSGTDTQYF
>TRBD1|15|.|TRBJ2-7|TRBV5-1
TGCGCCAGCAGCTTTGAGACAGGGAGTATCTACGAGCAGTACTTC
CASSFETGSIYEQYF
>TRBD1|15|.|TRBJ2-6|TRBV11-2
TGTGCCAGCAGTTCAGGGGGCACGGGGGCCAACGTCCTGACTTTC
CASSSGGTGANVLTF
>.|15|.|TRBJ2-7|TRBV2
TGTGCCAGCAGTGTCCCCGTAACTAACGCCTACGAGCAGTACTTC
CASSVPVTNAYEQYF
>TRBD2|17|few|TRBJ2-3|TRBV4-1
TGCGCCAGCAGCCAAGAGCGGGGGGGTTTTTTTGGAGTTACGCAGTATTTT
CASSQERGGFFGVTQYF
>.|15|many|TRBJ1-5|TRBV24-1
TGTGCCACCAGTGATTCGCAGGGCGTGGGTCAGCCCCAGCATTTT
CATSDSQGVGQPQHF
>TRBD2|14|.|TRBJ2-1|TRBV12-3/TRBV12-4
TGTGCCAGTTTAGCGGGTCTCCAAGACAATGAGCAGTTCTTC
CASLAGLQDNEQFF
>.|18|many|TRBJ2-2|TRBV24-1
TGTGCCACCAGTGATTTGCGTGTTAGAGGACAGAACACCGGGGAGCTGTTTTTT
CATSDLRVRGQNTGELFF
>TRBD1|13|.|TRBJ1-2|TRBV29-1
TGCAGCGTCGAAGAACAGGGGCAGTTTGGCTACACCTTC
CSVEEQGQFGYTF
>TRBD1|16|.|TRBJ1-2|TRBV10-3
TGTGCCATCAGTCAAACGAGGGGACAGAATAACTATGGCTACACCTTC
CAISQTRGQNNYGYTF
>.|15|.|TRBJ1-4|TRBV2
TGTGCCAGCAGTGAAAGGGGGGAAAGGAATGAAAAACTGTTTTTT
CASSERGERNEKLFF
>.|14|few|TRBJ1-2|TRBV30
TGTGCCTGGAGTCCACAGGGTGGGAGCTATGGCTACACCTTC
CAWSPQGGSYGYTF
>.|13|.|TRBJ1-1|TRBV6-1
TGTGCCAGCACCTATATGGGGAGCACTGAAGCTTTCTTT
CASTYMGSTEAFF
>.|14|many|TRBJ2-7|TRBV20-1
TGCAGTGCTCCGCTCCTGACAGACACCTACGAGCAGTACTTC
CSAPLLTDTYEQYF
>.|17|few|TRBJ1-1|TRBV5-1
TGCGCCAGCAGCTTGGGTGATCTCAGGGAAGCGAACACTGAAGCTTTCTTT
CASSLGDLREANTEAFF
>.|15|many|TRBJ2-5|TRBV20-1
TGCAGTGCCACCCTTTGGGGGGTGGAACAAGAGACCCAGTACTTC
CSATLWGVEQETQYF
>.|11|many|TRBJ2-1|TRBV19
TGTGCCAGTAGATCATTAAGGGAGCAGTTCTTC
CASRSLREQFF
>.|17|once|TRBJ2-3|TRBV10-3
TGTGCCATCAGTGAGTCGATGGGGGCAACTAGCACAGATACGCAGTATTTT
CAISESMGATSTDTQYF
>TRBD1|13|.|TRBJ1-6|TRBV2
TGTGCCAGCAGGACAGGGAACCATTCACCCCTCCACTTT
CASRTGNHSPLHF
>TRBD1|17|.|TRBJ2-1|TRBV7-9
TGTGCCAGCAGCTTAGGGGGTGGGGACAGGAGGACCAATGAGCAGTTCTTC
CASSLGGGDRRTNEQFF
>.|13|.|TRBJ2-5|TRBV12-3/TRBV12-4
TGTGCCAGCAGTCTCCTGTCCGGGGAGACCCAGTACTTC
CASSLLSGETQYF
>TRBD1|15|medium-sized|TRBJ2-7|TRBV24-1
TGTGCCACCAGTGATCCACAGGGGGGATACTACGAGCAGTACTTC
CATSDPQGGYYEQYF
>.|11|.|TRBJ2-1|TRBV27
TGTGCCCGACCCGGTCCGGACGAGCAGTTCTTC
CARPGPDEQFF
>.|16|.|TRBJ1-1|TRBV25-1
TGTGCCAGCAGTGAGATCTCACAGGATTTAAACACTGAAGCTTTCTTT
CASSEISQDLNTEAFF
>TRBD2|16|many|TRBJ2-5|TRBV9
TGTGCCAGCAGCGTAGAGGGACTAGCGGTACAAGAGACCCAGTACTTC
CASSVEGLAVQETQYF
>.|17|many|TRBJ1-6|TRBV19
TGTGCCAGTAGTGCATATCGCGTCAGGGGAAAGAATTCACCCCTCCACTTT
CASSAYRVRGKNSPLHF
>.|14|many|TRBJ2-5|TRBV15
TGTGCCACCAGCAGAGATAATAGAGGGGAGACCCAGTACTTC
CATSRDNRGETQYF